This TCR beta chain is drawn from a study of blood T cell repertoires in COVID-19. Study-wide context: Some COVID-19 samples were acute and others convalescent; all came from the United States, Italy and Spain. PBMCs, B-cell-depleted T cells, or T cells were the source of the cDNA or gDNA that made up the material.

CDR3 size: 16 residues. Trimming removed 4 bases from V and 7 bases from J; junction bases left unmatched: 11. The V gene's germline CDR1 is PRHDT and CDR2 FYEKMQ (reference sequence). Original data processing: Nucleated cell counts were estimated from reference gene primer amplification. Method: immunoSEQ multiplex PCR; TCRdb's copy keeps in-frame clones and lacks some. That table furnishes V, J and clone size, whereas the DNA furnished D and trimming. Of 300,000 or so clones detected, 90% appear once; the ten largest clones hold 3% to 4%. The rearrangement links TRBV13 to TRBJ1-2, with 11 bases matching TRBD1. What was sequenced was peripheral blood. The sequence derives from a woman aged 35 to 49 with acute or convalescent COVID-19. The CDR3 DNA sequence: TGTGCCAGCAGCTACGGACAGGGGGCTCAAGTAGGTGGCTACACCTTC. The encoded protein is CASSYGQGAQVGGYTF. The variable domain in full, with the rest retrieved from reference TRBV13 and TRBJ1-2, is AAGVIQSPRHLIKEKRETATLKCYPIPRHDTVYWYQQGPGQDPQFLISFYEKMQSDKGSIPDRFSAQQFSDYHSELNMSSLELGDSALYFCASSYGQGAQVGGYTFGSGTRLTVV.